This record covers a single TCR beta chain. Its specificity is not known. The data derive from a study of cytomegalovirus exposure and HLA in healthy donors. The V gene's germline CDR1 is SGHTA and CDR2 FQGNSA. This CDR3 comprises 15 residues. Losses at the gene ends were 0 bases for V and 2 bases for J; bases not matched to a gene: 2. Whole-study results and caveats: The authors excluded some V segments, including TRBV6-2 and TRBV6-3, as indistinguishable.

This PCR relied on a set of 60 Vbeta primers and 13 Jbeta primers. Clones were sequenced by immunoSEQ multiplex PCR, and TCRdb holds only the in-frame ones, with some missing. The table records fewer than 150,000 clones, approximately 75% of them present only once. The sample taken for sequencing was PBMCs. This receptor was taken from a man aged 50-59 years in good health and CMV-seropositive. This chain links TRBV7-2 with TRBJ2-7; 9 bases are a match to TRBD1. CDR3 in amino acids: CASSLAWTGAYEQYF. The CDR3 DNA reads TGTGCCAGCAGCTTAGCTTGGACAGGGGCCTACGAGCAGTACTTC.